Sequencing of this T cell receptor (beta chain) was carried out in a study of tumor and adjacent non-tumor tissue in lung cancer. Study outcomes and limitations: Compared with tumor, normal lung showed significantly lower TCR diversity.

V was cut by 7 bases and J by 7 bases, with 17 bases left in between. The CDR3 covers 15 residues. Germline lookup yields CDR1 SGHAT and CDR2 FQNNGV. The library came from three nested PCR rounds adapted from ARM-PCR protocols. TCRdb fed the multiplex PCR reads into MiXCR, producing one record per CDR3 protein. The table has 70,000 to 80,000 distinct CDR3 sequences, 72% seen once; the top ten hold approximately 10%. Points on this clonotype: Its matching antigen is unknown.

No cell sorting was done before RNA was extracted from the tissue. The chain carries TRBV11-2 and TRBJ1-6; unclear D gene. This receptor was identified in a woman aged 40-49 years with non-small cell lung cancer. Sequences were obtained from lung tumor tissue. CDR3 in DNA: TGTGCCAGCAACTCGGACGGGAAGCTAAATTCACCCCTCCACTTT. This sequence encodes CASNSDGKLNSPLHF.